This TCR beta chain originates from a study of shared clonotypes between healthy human individuals (dated by TCRdb to 2018 to 2020). About the study as a whole: Three men and a couple of women, aged 18 to 49 years, made up the cohort. For each donor, three plates each were used for CD4 naive and CD4 memory, two plates were used for CD8 naive, and one plate was used for CD8 memory. Blood TCR repertoires of about 5 healthy adults were deeply sequenced to estimate repertoire size and the extent of clonotype sharing between individuals. To increase sequencing depth and limit assay-specific biases, different laboratories used diverse techniques to prepare libraries and sequence TCR repertoires. Between about 0.85 and 10 billion PBMCs per donor were obtained by leukapheresis. Summary of the overall study and its limitations: When four donors were compared, the shared fraction of clonotypes was 5% to 6.5% for naive CD4, less than 4% for naive CD8, 2% to 2.5% for memory CD4, and less than 0.5% for memory CD8. Naive subsets generally had larger estimated clonotype richness than memory subsets. The genetic and exposure-history diversity represented was limited by the small number of donors. Compared with non-shared clonotypes, the clonotypes found in all four sorted-subset donors had higher generation probabilities. Sampling was restricted to blood, and TCR repertoires in tissue are likely to differ from TCR repertoires in blood. Pairwise subsampling led to the expectation that sequencing depth would affect the degree of clonotype sharing among donors. Even with the large sequencing depth, rarefaction of the sorted-subset datasets indicated that sequencing was incomplete.

CDR1 and CDR2 are read off the germline V gene as MGHDK and SYGVNS. V loses 5 bases of germline sequence and J loses 7 bases, and the interval between the two ends is 6 bases. Including cysteine and phenylalanine, the CDR3 has 10 amino acids. CDR3 DNA only is kept here, 30 bases in frame from base 1. Using the deep immunoSEQ assay, TCR CDR3 regions were amplified from genomic DNA by multiplex PCR. Extracted genomic DNA from each cell subset was distributed evenly across all wells of several immunoSEQ 96-well plates, and each plate was treated as a replicate. For sorted subsets, roughly 200 ng of genomic DNA, equivalent to some 30,000 T cell genomes, went into each replicate PCR. Purified libraries were measured with a Qubit 3.0 fluorometer, size-checked on a Bioanalyzer 2100, and measured again with the KAPA Library Quantification kit. Every immunoSEQ 96-well plate was sequenced on a separate single-read 150-cycle Illumina NextSeq 550 flow cell. On the authors' methods: Because only junctional sequences without quality scores were contained in the immunoSEQ output, filtering matching that applied to full-length reads could not be performed. To assign V/J genes and CDR3, sequences were annotated against IMGT germline references using PyIR, a Python wrapper for IgBLAST v1.9. Reads with weak V/J assignments (E-value above 1e-6), missing CDR3, stop codons, out-of-frame junctions, or ambiguous translated residues were removed. V3J clonotypes were defined by identical inferred V gene, J gene, and CDR3 amino acid sequence. To compute the percentage overlap between repertoires, the number of shared unique clonotypes was divided by the size of the smaller repertoire. RTK rarefaction, the Chao1 estimator, and Recon v2.1 estimates of unobserved clonotypes were used to assess repertoire richness. Generation probabilities for all TCRbeta clonotypes obtained by the gDNA method from a handful of donors were computed using OLGA. TCRdb took this table from immuneACCESS and kept in-frame rearrangements with V and J called. Such tables lack part of the clones; where checked against another copy, unresolved V genes explain under half of the gap, and the rest is unexplained. V and J calls and clone size are copied from that table; D and trimming were computed from the DNA. For this sample the table gives 640,000 or so clones, of which 72% were detected only once. The ten largest clones take up approximately 2% of the sample.

The donors were healthy, HIV-negative adults with no recently reported acute infections or vaccinations. Only Caucasian adults living in Nashville, Tennessee, USA were represented among the donors. CD4+ T cells were enriched by magnetic negative selection, after which naive cells were positively selected on CD45RA and the negative fraction was taken as the memory subset. Blood was collected by leukapheresis, and PBMCs were isolated by Ficoll-Histopaque density gradient centrifugation and then cryopreserved in liquid nitrogen vapor phase. Purity and quantity of every magnetically sorted T cell population were checked by analytical flow cytometry. Genomic DNA was isolated from every sorted fraction and measured by UV absorbance on a Nanodrop 2000c. On this clone itself: Its cognate antigen has yet to be identified. No base quality information exists; no much larger clone differs at one position.

In this chain, TRBV25-1 is recombined with TRBJ2-7; the D gene lacks a confident call. The sequence was obtained from a woman between 25 and 40 years old in good health. The sample taken for sequencing was memory CD4+ T cells sorted from blood. The sample's cell subset or site label, decoded: CD45RA-negative fraction. Read as DNA, the sequence is TGTGCCAGCAGTTCGGTGGAGCAGTACTTC. It is translated as CASSSVEQYF.